The rows below give T cell receptor beta chains drawn from one sample of a study of technical replicates of blood from a handful of donors. Assay: immunoSEQ multiplex PCR; the TCRdb copy retains only in-frame clones and omits some. The table records fewer than 100,000 clones, around nine tenths of them present only once. The sequenced material came from T cells isolated from PBMCs. The receptors come from a human donor in good health. CDR3s include the opening cysteine and the closing phenylalanine or tryptophan. Fields, in order: J gene, D gene, clone size, V gene, CDR3 DNA, CDR3 protein. A D gene is named only where the DNA matches it firmly. Size is omitted from some rows. Given values are once, few, many or a class for expanded clones.

TRBJ2-5,TRBD2,-,TRBV7-8,TGTGCCAGCAGCTTAATGGGACTAGCCCAAGAGACCCAGTACTTC,CASSLMGLAQETQYF
TRBJ2-7,TRBD1,-,TRBV4-1,TGCGCCAGCAGCCAAGGGGGACAGGGTCCCTACGAGCAGTACTTC,CASSQGGQGPYEQYF
TRBJ2-1,TRBD2,few,TRBV6-4,TGTGCCAGCAGCCTTAGCGGGGGGGCCGGCAATGAGCAGTTCTTC,CASSLSGGAGNEQFF
TRBJ1-2,-,-,TRBV6-4,TGTGCCAGCAGTGACCGTTCAGGCACTAACTATGGCTACACCTTC,CASSDRSGTNYGYTF
TRBJ1-5,-,-,TRBV15,TGTGCCACCAGCAGAGTTGATTACGGTTCCAATCAGCCCCAGCATTTT,CATSRVDYGSNQPQHF
TRBJ1-2,-,-,TRBV5-6,TGTGCCAGCAGCTCGCCTTGGACAACGATCCACCTTAACTATGGCTACACCTTC,CASSSPWTTIHLNYGYTF
TRBJ1-1,-,-,TRBV2,TGTGCCAGCAGTGTACAGGGTTTGAACACTGAAGCTTTCTTT,CASSVQGLNTEAFF
TRBJ2-7,TRBD1,-,TRBV6-9,TGTGCCAGCAGTTATGTGACAGGGGGTCCCCGTTTGATTCTCTACGAGCAGTACTTC,CASSYVTGGPRLILYEQYF
TRBJ1-5,-,-,TRBV4-1,TGCGCCAGCAGCCCGGAGGTTATTCAGCCCCAGCATTTT,CASSPEVIQPQHF
TRBJ2-1,TRBD2,-,TRBV10-3,TGTGCCATTATGAAGACTAGCTTGGGGCAGTTCTTC,CAIMKTSLGQFF
TRBJ2-2,-,-,TRBV19,TGTGCCAGTAGTGCTATCCAAGAACTGAACACCGGGGAGCTGTTTTTT,CASSAIQELNTGELFF
TRBJ1-1,-,-,TRBV2,TGTGCCAGCAGTGGGTCTGGCAGGGTGGACACTGAAGCTTTCTTT,CASSGSGRVDTEAFF
TRBJ1-4,-,-,TRBV4-1,TGCGCCAGCAGCCAAGTTCCAGGCAGAACTAATGAAAAACTGTTTTTT,CASSQVPGRTNEKLFF
TRBJ2-1,-,once,TRBV5-4,TGTGCCAGCAGTTACTACAATGAGCAGTTCTTC,CASSYYNEQFF
TRBJ2-7,TRBD1,-,TRBV5-6,TGTGCCAGCAGCAGAACCGGGACAGGGGTTTCCTACGAGCAGTACTTC,CASSRTGTGVSYEQYF